A single sample is the source of the 30 T cell receptor beta chains below, sequenced in a study of control samples from healthy donors and cancer patients. Using immunoSEQ multiplex PCR, the repertoire was profiled, and TCRdb retains in-frame clones only, with some absent. The sample consists of some 9,500 clones, roughly 91% of them appearing once. Sequencing was carried out using PBMCs. Receptors originate from a man between 60 and 70 years old with colorectal cancer.

The rearrangement uses TRBV11-2 and TRBJ2-7, with 7 bases lining up with TRBD1. The V gene's germline CDR1 is SGHAT and CDR2 FQNNGV. Losses at the gene ends were 1 base for V and 4 bases for J; bases not matched to a gene: 4. This CDR3 comprises 14 residues. This CDR3 reads CASSLAGQPYEQYF. The DNA of the CDR3 is TGTGCCAGCAGCTTAGCGGGACAGCCTTACGAGCAGTACTTC.

This chain uses TRBV7-2 with TRBJ2-7; 10 positions agree with TRBD2. Germline assignment: CDR1 SGHTA and CDR2 FQGNSA. This CDR3 is 16 amino acids long. Trimming cost V 2 bases and J 2 bases; bases outside gene matches: 6. CDR3 sequence: CASSLLLAGATYEQYF. CDR3 DNA sequence: TGTGCCAGCAGCTTACTTCTAGCGGGGGCAACCTACGAGCAGTACTTC.

This chain joins TRBV28 and TRBJ1-2; 7 nucleotides match TRBD1. V was clipped by 5 bases and J by 4 bases; unmatched bases: 10. Per the germline V gene, CDR1 is MDHEN and CDR2 is SYDVKM. This CDR3 region has 15 residues. The chain's CDR3 is CASSQDRRTGYGYTF. The CDR3 DNA is TGTGCCAGCAGTCAGGACAGGAGGACGGGCTATGGCTACACCTTC.

V gene TRBV3-1 (or the pseudogene TRBV3-2) combines with J gene TRBJ2-5; 10 bases are shared with TRBD2. The CDR3 totals 14 residues. V dropped 5 bases and J dropped 5; count of bases not matched to a gene: 5. Germline CDR1 reads LGHDT; CDR2 reads YNNKEL (reference sequence). CDR3 region: CASSSSGGGETQYF. CDR3 sequence (DNA): TGTGCCAGCAGCTCCAGCGGGGGGGGTGAGACCCAGTACTTC.

This chain joins TRBV12-5 and TRBJ2-1; 12 bases are a match to TRBD2. CDR3 size: 17 residues. The J segment lost 7 bases and the V segment lost 1 base, leaving 8 bases of the junction unmatched. The germline CDR1 and CDR2 sequences are LGHNT and FRNRAP. The CDR3 DNA follows: TGTGCTAGTGGTTTGGCGCTAGCGGGGGGGCCTTTGAATGAGCAGTTCTTC. Its translation: CASGLALAGGPLNEQFF. Based on the CDR3 plus reference TRBV12-5 and TRBJ2-1, the full variable domain is DARVTQTPRHKVTEMGQEVTMRCQPILGHNTVFWYRQTMMQGLELLAYFRNRAPLDDSGMPKDRFSAEMPDATLATLKIQPSEPRDSAVYFCASGLALAGGPLNEQFFGPGTRLTVL.

The chain employs TRBV25-1 and TRBJ2-3, with 10 nucleotides matching TRBD2. Germline CDR1 is MGHDK and CDR2 is SYGVNS. The trim removed 4 bases at V and 1 base at J, leaving 5 bases unmatched. The CDR3 is 16 residues long. This chain's CDR3 is CASSASSGGRTDTQYF. DNA for the CDR3: TGTGCCAGCAGTGCGAGTAGCGGGGGGCGCACAGATACGCAGTATTTT.

The V and J genes are TRBV25-1 and TRBJ2-5, with D possibly TRBD2 on 6 matching bases. With 4 bases removed from V and 5 bases from J, the gap between germline ends came to 17 bases. Germline assignment: CDR1 MGHDK and CDR2 SYGVNS. This CDR3 is 15 amino acids long. CDR3 loop: CASSGMRGFLETQYF. The DNA of the CDR3 is TGTGCCAGCAGTGGGATGCGGGGCTTCCTGGAGACCCAGTACTTC.

This clone was counted once. The J gene is TRBJ1-1, the V gene TRBV28; D might be TRBD1 (6 bases). The CDR3 spans 13 residues. The germline CDR1 and CDR2 sequences are MDHEN and SYDVKM. Deletions cut 4 bases from V and 5 bases from J, with 11 bases between. The CDR3 is CASSSSQGTEAFF. CDR3 bases: TGTGCCAGCAGTTCCTCCCAGGGGACTGAAGCTTTCTTT. The whole variable domain, remainder taken from reference TRBV28 and TRBJ1-1, is DVKVTQSSRYLVKRTGEKVFLECVQDMDHENMFWYRQDPGLGLRLIYFSYDVKMKEKGDIPEGYSVSREKKERFSLILESASTNQTSMYLCASSSSQGTEAFFGQGTRLTVV.

This clone was recorded only once. The chain carries TRBV28 and TRBJ2-3; 9 positions agree with TRBD1. This CDR3 has 17 residues. The V gene end was trimmed by 6 bases and the J gene end by 6 bases; junction bases not matched to a gene: 16. CDR1 MDHEN and CDR2 SYDVKM come from the germline V gene. CDR3 region: CASSSPAGTGNFDTQYF. The CDR3 DNA reads TGTGCCAGCAGCTCTCCCGCCGGGACAGGGAATTTTGATACGCAGTATTTT.

The genes are TRBV6-1 and TRBJ1-3; D not resolved. V lost 2 bases and J lost 7, with 3 bases in between. CDR1 is MNHNS, CDR2 SASEGT, per germline. The CDR3 length is 11 residues. The CDR3 spells CASSEFNTIYF. The CDR3 DNA reads TGTGCCAGCAGTGAATTCAACACCATATATTTT.

The chain carries TRBV6-2 or TRBV6-3 and TRBJ1-5; maybe TRBD1 (6 bases). CDR3 length: 16 residues. CDR1 is MNHEY, CDR2 SVGEGT, per germline. The germline V and J ends were trimmed by 4 bases and 3 bases, with 16 bases remaining between them. The CDR3 region has the DNA TGTGCCAGCAGTTTACTTTCCGGGGGCTACAATCAGCCCCAGCATTTT. Protein: CASSLLSGGYNQPQHF.

The chain links TRBV27 to TRBJ1-2; TRBD1 is a possible D gene (5 bases). The CDR3 covers 16 residues. Trimming stripped 4 bases from V and 5 bases from J, with 20 bases between. Looked up from germline, CDR1 is MNHEY and CDR2 is SMNVEV (reference sequence). The CDR3 region has the DNA TGTGCCAGCAGTTCGCAGGGTTGGGATATGGGGTATGGCTACACCTTC. Protein sequence: CASSSQGWDMGYGYTF.

The CDR3 here is CASSLSGFRETQYF. CDR3 DNA sequence: TGCGCCAGCAGCTTGTCAGGGTTCAGGGAGACCCAGTACTTC. The gene calls are TRBV5-1 and TRBJ2-5; the D gene is possibly TRBD1 (5 bases). Between the trimmed V and J ends, which lost 1 base and 5 bases, there was a span of 12 bases. CDR3 length equals 14 residues. Germline assignment: CDR1 SGHRS and CDR2 YFSETQ.

The V and J genes are TRBV5-6 and TRBJ1-2, with 9 bases aligning to TRBD1. Germline loops: CDR1 SGHDT, CDR2 YYEEEE. The CDR3 has 15 amino acids. Trimming cost V 5 bases and J 3 bases; bases outside gene matches: 8. CDR3 residues: CASRITGGVDYGYTF. The CDR3, as DNA: TGTGCCAGCAGAATAACAGGGGGCGTCGACTATGGCTACACCTTC.

A single count supports this clone. The chain is built from TRBV5-6 and TRBJ1-1; D is ambiguous. Trimming removed 0 bases at V and 5 bases at J, with 8 bases between. The CDR3 covers 13 residues. CDR1 is SGHDT, CDR2 YYEEEE, per germline. In DNA form, the CDR3 reads TGTGCCAGCAGCTTGGAGGGCGGGACTGAAGCTTTCTTT. Amino acids: CASSLEGGTEAFF.

The genes are TRBV28 and TRBJ1-5; 9 nucleotides match TRBD1. The ends lost 5 bases at V and 3 bases at J; junction bases unmatched: 8. The germline gives CDR1 MDHEN, CDR2 SYDVKM. The CDR3 spans 16 residues. The CDR3 nucleotides are TGTGCCAGCAGTAACCCGGGACAGGGAATCAATCAGCCCCAGCATTTT. Translation gives CASSNPGQGINQPQHF.

The rearrangement links TRBV9 to TRBJ2-3; D might be TRBD1 (6 bases). Germline values: CDR1 SGDLS, CDR2 YYNGEE. There are 16 residues in the CDR3. V lost 2 bases and J lost 5, with 18 bases in between. This chain's CDR3 is CASSVRGRPRGDTQYF. CDR3 sequence (DNA): TGTGCCAGCAGCGTCAGGGGAAGACCCAGGGGAGATACGCAGTATTTT.

The V gene is TRBV7-9, the J gene TRBJ2-7; TRBD2 is a possible D gene (6 bases). The V gene's germline CDR1 is SEHNR and CDR2 FQNEAQ (reference sequence). V was clipped by 1 base and J by 4 bases, with 11 bases between them. The CDR3 contains 14 residues. DNA of the CDR3: TGTGCCAGCAGCTTAGTCGGGGGAGGTTACGAGCAGTACTTC. Translated, it gives CASSLVGGGYEQYF.

The J gene is TRBJ1-2, the V gene TRBV28, with no clear D. This CDR3 has 10 residues. Trimming took off 8 bases at V and 5 bases at J, with 6 bases between the two ends. The germline gives CDR1 MDHEN, CDR2 SYDVKM. The CDR3 coding sequence is TGTGCCAGCGGATTATATGGCTACACCTTC. Amino acid sequence: CASGLYGYTF.

J is TRBJ1-1 and V is TRBV28, with D maybe TRBD1 (5 bases). In germline, CDR1 is MDHEN, CDR2 SYDVKM. The CDR3 sequence is 17 residues long. V gave up 6 bases and J gave up 0 bases, with 20 bases separating them. The CDR3 loop reads CASSTLGTDRLNTEAFF. The CDR3 nucleotides read TGTGCCAGCAGCACGCTGGGGACTGATAGATTGAACACTGAAGCTTTCTTT.

V is TRBV6-2 or TRBV6-3 and J is TRBJ1-1; the match to TRBD1 covers 7 bases. The CDR3 consists of 15 residues. Trimming removed 5 bases from V and 4 bases from J; junction bases left unmatched: 10. Germline V gives CDR1 MNHEY, CDR2 SVGEGT. The CDR3 protein is CASSPYRTGGTEAFF. CDR3 nucleotide sequence: TGTGCCAGCAGTCCCTATCGGACAGGTGGCACTGAAGCTTTCTTT.

This rearrangement joins TRBV18 to TRBJ2-7; D remains ambiguous. Germline CDR1 reads KGHSH; CDR2 reads LQKENI. V lost 2 bases to trimming and J lost 4 bases, with 12 bases between them. There are 14 residues in the CDR3. The CDR3 sequence is CASSPNYSGYEQYF. The DNA for the CDR3 is TGTGCCAGCTCACCAAACTATTCAGGTTACGAGCAGTACTTC. Filled out from reference TRBV18 and TRBJ2-7, the complete variable domain reads NAGVMQNPRHLVRRRGQEARLRCSPMKGHSHVYWYRQLPEEGLKFMVYLQKENIIDESGMPKERFSAEFPKEGPSILRIQQVVRGDSAAYFCASSPNYSGYEQYFGPGTRLTVT.

The chain joins TRBV6-5 to TRBJ2-3, with D uncertain. This CDR3 contains 13 residues. Germline CDR1 reads MNHEY; CDR2 reads SVGAGI. The V and J ends lost 2 bases and 2 bases respectively, with 5 bases between them. As DNA, the CDR3 is TGTGCCAGCAGTTACGCCTACACAGATACGCAGTATTTT. It codes for CASSYAYTDTQYF.

The rearrangement joins TRBV29-1 to TRBJ2-7, with 9 bases identical to TRBD1. Germline V gene lookup returns CDR1 SQVTM and CDR2 ANQGSEA. This CDR3 is 15 amino acids long. Germline trimming cut 3 bases from V and 0 bases from J; bases unmatched to any gene: 6. Here the CDR3 DNA reads TGCAGCGTTGATTGGGACAGGGTTAGCTCCTACGAGCAGTACTTC. Translation gives CSVDWDRVSSYEQYF.

This clone was seen a handful of times. V gene TRBV27 combines with J gene TRBJ2-7, with 7 nucleotides matching TRBD2. With 3 bases clipped from V and 7 bases from J, the junction kept 6 bases outside the gene matches. Per germline, CDR1 MNHEY and CDR2 SMNVEV (reference sequence). This CDR3 contains 13 residues. DNA of the CDR3: TGTGCCAGCAGTTTTACGTCGGGGGGAGAGCAGTACTTC. It translates to CASSFTSGGEQYF.

The rearrangement uses TRBV5-1 and TRBJ1-2; 9 nucleotides line up with TRBD1. CDR1 is SGHRS and CDR2 is YFSETQ in the germline V gene. The CDR3 length is 14 residues. V trimming: 5 bases; J trimming: 3 bases; junction bases outside the gene matches: 5. CDR3 loop: CASRSGTGYYGYTF. The DNA of the CDR3 is TGCGCCAGCAGATCCGGGACAGGGTACTATGGCTACACCTTC.

The chain employs TRBV5-1 and TRBJ2-5; 11 bases are a match to TRBD1. This CDR3 contains 16 residues. The trim removed 0 bases at V and 5 bases at J, leaving 6 bases unmatched. Germline V CDR1 and CDR2: SGHRS, YFSETQ. The CDR3 nucleotides are TGCGCCAGCAGCTTGGGAGGACAGGGGGCGGTGGAGACCCAGTACTTC. Translating it yields CASSLGGQGAVETQYF.

This chain uses TRBV7-6 with TRBJ2-5, with D tentatively TRBD1 or TRBD2 (5 bases each). The CDR3 is made up of 15 amino acids. Trimming took off 7 bases at V and 2 bases at J, with 17 bases between the two ends. Germline V gene sequence: CDR1 SGHVS, CDR2 FNYEAQ. The CDR3 region has the DNA TGTGCCAGCACCAGAACATATGGGGGACAAGAGACCCAGTACTTC. Translated, it gives CASTRTYGGQETQYF.

The V call is TRBV2, the J call TRBJ1-2; D might be TRBD1 (6 bases). The CDR3 length is 13 residues. Trimming removed 7 bases at V and 4 bases at J, with 13 bases between. Germline V CDR1 and CDR2: SNHLY, FYNNEI. The CDR3 DNA is TGTGCCAGCATATCGCAGGGGACCTATGGCTACACCTTC. Protein sequence: CASISQGTYGYTF.

V is TRBV2 and J is TRBJ2-6, with D possibly being TRBD2 (5 bases). The CDR3 is 15 amino acids. Deletions cut 4 bases from V and 1 base from J, with 8 bases between. CDR1 is SNHLY and CDR2 is FYNNEI in the germline V gene. CDR3 residues: CASSAGISGANVLTF. DNA of the CDR3: TGTGCCAGCAGTGCCGGGATATCTGGGGCCAACGTCCTGACTTTC.